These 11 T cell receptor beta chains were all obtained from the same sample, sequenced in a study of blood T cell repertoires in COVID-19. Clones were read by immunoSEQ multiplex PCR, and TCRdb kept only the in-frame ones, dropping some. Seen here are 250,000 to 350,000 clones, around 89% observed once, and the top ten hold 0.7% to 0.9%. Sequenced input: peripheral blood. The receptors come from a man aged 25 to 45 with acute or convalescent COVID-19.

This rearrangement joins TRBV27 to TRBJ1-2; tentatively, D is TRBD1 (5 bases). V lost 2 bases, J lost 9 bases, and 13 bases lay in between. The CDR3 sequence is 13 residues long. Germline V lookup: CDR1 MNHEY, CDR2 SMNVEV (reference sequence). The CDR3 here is CASSLTGVGSYTF. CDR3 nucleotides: TGTGCCAGCAGTTTAACGGGGGTCGGAAGCTACACCTTC.

This chain's CDR3 is CASSSRTSGGYEQYF. The DNA for the CDR3 is TGTGCCAGCAGTTCACGGACTAGCGGAGGCTACGAGCAGTACTTC. This chain joins TRBV6-5 and TRBJ2-7; TRBD2 agrees at 10 bases. V trimming: 4 bases; J trimming: 3 bases; junction bases outside the gene matches: 6. Germline V gene lookup returns CDR1 MNHEY and CDR2 SVGAGI. This CDR3 has 15 residues.

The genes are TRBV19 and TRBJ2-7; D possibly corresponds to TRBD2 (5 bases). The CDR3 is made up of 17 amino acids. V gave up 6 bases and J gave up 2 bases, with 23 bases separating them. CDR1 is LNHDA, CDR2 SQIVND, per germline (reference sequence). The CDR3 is CASSPRPTSGRTYEQYF. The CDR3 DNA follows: TGTGCCAGTAGCCCCCGCCCTACGAGCGGACGTACCTACGAGCAGTACTTC. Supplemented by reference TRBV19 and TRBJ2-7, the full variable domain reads DGGITQSPKYLFRKEGQNVTLSCEQNLNHDAMYWYRQDPGQGLRLIYYSQIVNDFQKGDIAEGYSVSREKKESFPLTVTSAQKNPTAFYLCASSPRPTSGRTYEQYFGPGTRLTVT.

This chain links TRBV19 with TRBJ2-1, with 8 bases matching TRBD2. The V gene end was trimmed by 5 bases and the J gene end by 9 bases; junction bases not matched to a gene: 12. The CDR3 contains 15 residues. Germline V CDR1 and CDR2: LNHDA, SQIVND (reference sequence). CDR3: CASSDTGTSFSEQFF. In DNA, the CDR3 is TGTGCCAGTAGTGACACCGGGACTAGTTTTTCTGAGCAGTTCTTC.

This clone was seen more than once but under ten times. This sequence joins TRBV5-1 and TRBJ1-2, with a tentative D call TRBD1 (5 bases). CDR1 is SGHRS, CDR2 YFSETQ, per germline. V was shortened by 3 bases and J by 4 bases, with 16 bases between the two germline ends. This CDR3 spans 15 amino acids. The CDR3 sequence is CASSSGPQGRYGYTF. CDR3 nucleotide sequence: TGCGCCAGCAGCTCCGGCCCTCAGGGTCGCTATGGCTACACCTTC.

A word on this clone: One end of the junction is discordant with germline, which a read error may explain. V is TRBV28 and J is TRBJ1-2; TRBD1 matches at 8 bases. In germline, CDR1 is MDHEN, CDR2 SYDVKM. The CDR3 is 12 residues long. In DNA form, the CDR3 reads TGTGCCAGCAGCTCGGGACAGGTGATGATTGGGTTC. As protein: CASSSGQVMIGF.

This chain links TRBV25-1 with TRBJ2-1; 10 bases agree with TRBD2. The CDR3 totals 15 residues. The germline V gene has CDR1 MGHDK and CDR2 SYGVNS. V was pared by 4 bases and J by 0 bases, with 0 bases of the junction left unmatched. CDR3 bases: TGTGCCAGCAGTGGGACTAGCGGCTCCTACAATGAGCAGTTCTTC. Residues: CASSGTSGSYNEQFF.

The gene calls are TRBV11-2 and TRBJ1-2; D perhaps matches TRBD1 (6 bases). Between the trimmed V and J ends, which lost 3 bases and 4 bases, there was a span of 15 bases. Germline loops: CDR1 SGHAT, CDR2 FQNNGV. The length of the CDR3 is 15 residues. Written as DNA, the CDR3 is TGTGCCAGCAGCTTCTCCCGCCGACAGGCCTATGGCTACACCTTC. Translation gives CASSFSRRQAYGYTF.

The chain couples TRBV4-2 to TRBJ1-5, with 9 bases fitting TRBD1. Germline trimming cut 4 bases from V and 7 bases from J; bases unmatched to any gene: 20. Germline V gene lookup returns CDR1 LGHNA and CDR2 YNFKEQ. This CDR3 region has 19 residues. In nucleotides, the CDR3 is TGTGCCAGCAGCCCTAAAGCAAATCCGGGACAGGGAACCGGACAGCCCCAGCATTTT. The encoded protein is CASSPKANPGQGTGQPQHF.

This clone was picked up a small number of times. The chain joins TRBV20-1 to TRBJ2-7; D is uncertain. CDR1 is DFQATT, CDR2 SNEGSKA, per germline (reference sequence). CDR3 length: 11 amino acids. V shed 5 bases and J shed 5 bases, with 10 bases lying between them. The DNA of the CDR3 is TGCAGTGCTTACCGCGCCAACGAGCAGTACTTC. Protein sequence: CSAYRANEQYF.

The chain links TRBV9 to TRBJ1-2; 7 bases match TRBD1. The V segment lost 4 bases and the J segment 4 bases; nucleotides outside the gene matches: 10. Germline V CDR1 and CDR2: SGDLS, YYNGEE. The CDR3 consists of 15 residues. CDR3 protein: CASSLRGQGGYGYTF. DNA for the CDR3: TGTGCCAGCAGCTTAAGGGGGCAGGGAGGCTATGGCTACACCTTC.